The next 30 T cell receptor beta chains were all read from a single sample in a study of monozygotic twins with inflammatory bowel disease (dated by TCRdb to the late 2010s). Libraries were prepared through 5' RACE. The sequencer listed for this sample is Illumina HiSeq 2500. The reads, reprocessed by TCRdb, yield one row per CDR3 protein sequence and no DNA. This specimen's table enumerates approximately 120,000 distinct CDR3 sequences. Over 10% of the sample is in the top ten clones. The sample was blood. The origin of the receptors is a human donor with ulcerative colitis or Crohn's disease, or a healthy co-twin of an affected twin (not recorded which).

J is TRBJ1-3 and V is TRBV12-5. CDR1 LGHNT and CDR2 FRNRAP come from the germline V gene. There are 14 residues in the CDR3. CDR3 protein: CASGHPSSGNTIYF. Together with reference TRBV12-5 and TRBJ1-3, the CDR3 gives the full variable domain: DARVTQTPRHKVTEMGQEVTMRCQPILGHNTVFWYRQTMMQGLELLAYFRNRAPLDDSGMPKDRFSAEMPDATLATLKIQPSEPRDSAVYFCASGHPSSGNTIYFGEGSWLTVV.

This chain links TRBV3-1 with TRBJ2-1; the TRBD1 assignment by TCRdb is unverifiable without DNA. The germline CDR1 and CDR2 sequences are LGHDT and YNNKEL (reference sequence). This CDR3 spans 15 amino acids. CDR3 residues: CASSPRDTMGHEQFF.

The chain employs TRBV5-1 and TRBJ2-7. The CDR3 has 14 amino acids. The germline V gene has CDR1 SGHRS and CDR2 YFSETQ. The CDR3 here is CASSVQWGPYEQYF.

The gene calls are TRBV3-1 and TRBJ2-1; TCRdb selects TRBD2, and the lack of DNA leaves this call unchecked. Germline CDR1 reads LGHDT; CDR2 reads YNNKEL (reference sequence). The CDR3 covers 16 residues. CDR3 region: CASSRTGTSVWDEQFF.

The rearrangement links TRBV5-1 to TRBJ1-1. The CDR3 runs to 13 residues. Germline V gives CDR1 SGHRS, CDR2 YFSETQ. The CDR3 sequence: CASSLGGGTEAFF.

The chain recombines TRBV7-3 with TRBJ1-1. Germline V gene data show CDR1 as SGHTA and CDR2 as FQGTGA. This CDR3 has 14 amino acids. The CDR3 spells CASRQSTRNTEAFF.

This chain uses TRBV7-9 with TRBJ1-2; TCRdb indicates TRBD1, and absent DNA this call remains unverified. The CDR3 is 17 amino acids. Germline V gives CDR1 SEHNR, CDR2 FQNEAQ (reference sequence). The CDR3 protein is CASSLAHLGVDRRGYTF.

The rearrangement joins TRBV5-4 to TRBJ1-3. Germline loops: CDR1 SGHNT, CDR2 YYREEE (reference sequence). The CDR3 covers 14 residues. The CDR3 sequence: CASSSSLGGNTIYF.

The chain has TRBV6-1 and TRBJ1-1; TCRdb calls TRBD1, which cannot be checked without DNA. There are 14 residues in the CDR3. Per germline, CDR1 MNHNS and CDR2 SASEGT. CDR3 sequence reads: CASIVTGNFGEAFF.

The V and J genes are TRBV5-4 and TRBJ2-3; TCRdb proposes TRBD2, but this gene call is untestable without DNA. Germline V gene lookup returns CDR1 SGHNT and CDR2 YYREEE (reference sequence). The CDR3 contains 15 residues. The chain's CDR3 is CASSQRTSATDTRYF. Based on the CDR3 plus reference TRBV5-4 and TRBJ2-3, the full variable domain is ETGVTQSPTHLIKTRGQQVTLRCSSQSGHNTVSWYQQALGQGPQFIFQYYREEENGRGNFPPRFSGLQFPNYSSELNVNALELDDSALYLCASSQRTSATDTRYFGPGTRLTVL.

The rearrangement uses TRBV6-1 and TRBJ1-1; TCRdb picks TRBD1, but there is no DNA to check that call. The CDR3 contains 14 residues. Germline CDR1 and CDR2: MNHNS and SASEGT. CDR3 loop: CASRWTGRDTEAFF.

The chain employs TRBV29-1 and TRBJ2-1; TCRdb indicates TRBD1, and absent DNA this call remains unverified. The CDR3 covers 14 residues. The germline V gene has CDR1 SQVTM and CDR2 ANQGSEA. The CDR3 protein is CSVEGFRVLGEQFF.

The rearrangement joins TRBV7-8 to TRBJ2-1; there is no DNA to check the TCRdb D call of TRBD1. The CDR3 totals 15 residues. The germline V gene has CDR1 SGHVS and CDR2 FQNEAQ. CDR3 sequence: CASSLSGTAYNEQFF. Filled out from reference TRBV7-8 and TRBJ2-1, the complete variable domain reads GAGVSQSPRYKVAKRGQDVALRCDPISGHVSLFWYQQALGQGPEFLTYFQNEAQLDKSGLPSDRFFAERPEGSVSTLKIQRTQQEDSAVYLCASSLSGTAYNEQFFGPGTRLTVL.

V is TRBV7-2 and J is TRBJ2-1; lacking DNA, the TRBD2 call made by TCRdb goes unchecked. Germline CDR1 SGHTA, CDR2 FQGNSA. There are 14 residues in the CDR3. CDR3 region: CASSLAGGRNEQFF.

The chain carries TRBV20-1 and TRBJ1-2; there is no DNA to check the TCRdb D call of TRBD1. CDR1 DFQATT and CDR2 SNEGSKA come from the germline V gene (reference sequence). CDR3 length: 13 residues. The CDR3: CSASRDGNYGYTF.

The rearrangement uses TRBV3-1 and TRBJ2-7; there is no DNA to check the TCRdb D call of TRBD2. CDR3 length: 13 amino acids. Germline lookup yields CDR1 LGHDT and CDR2 YNNKEL (reference sequence). The CDR3 reads CASRATGAYEQYF.

This sequence joins TRBV5-1 and TRBJ1-4; the TCRdb D gene call, TRBD1, has no DNA to confirm it. The CDR3 contains 18 residues. Germline-derived CDR1 and CDR2 are SGHRS and YFSETQ. This CDR3 is CASSLGTGADATNEKLFF.

The rearrangement links TRBV18 to TRBJ1-3; TCRdb designates TRBD1, a call that cannot be tested without DNA. CDR3 length: 16 residues. Germline lookup yields CDR1 KGHSH and CDR2 LQKENI. The CDR3 loop is CASSPTQGKHGNTIYF.

The chain is built from TRBV28 and TRBJ2-7; with no DNA, the TCRdb D assignment of TRBD2 cannot be verified. The CDR3 is made up of 19 amino acids. Germline CDR1 MDHEN, CDR2 SYDVKM. The chain's CDR3 is CASSLSGLAGGPSAYEQYF.

V and J are TRBV5-1 and TRBJ1-2. CDR1 and CDR2 (germline): SGHRS, YFSETQ. The CDR3 has 13 amino acids. CDR3 in amino acids: CASRVNRDSGYTF.

The rearrangement joins TRBV12-3 or TRBV12-4 to TRBJ1-2; TCRdb calls TRBD1, which cannot be checked without DNA. The CDR3 covers 13 residues. Here the CDR3 reads CASSSTGTDGYTF.

The rearrangement joins TRBV24-1 to TRBJ2-7; TCRdb returns TRBD1, unconfirmable since there is no DNA. This CDR3 contains 17 residues. The germline V gene has CDR1 KGHDR and CDR2 SFDVKD. Here the CDR3 reads CATHGTVSQRLLGEQYF.

The chain has TRBV19 and TRBJ2-3; with no DNA, the TCRdb D assignment of TRBD1 cannot be verified. The CDR3 consists of 18 residues. CDR1 is LNHDA and CDR2 is SQIVND in the germline V gene (reference sequence). Here the CDR3 reads CASSIDGGFGGATDTQYF.

The chain couples TRBV5-6 to TRBJ2-1; TCRdb designates TRBD2, a call that cannot be tested without DNA. The CDR3 loop spans 14 amino acids. Germline CDR1 is SGHDT and CDR2 is YYEEEE. The CDR3 protein is CASSLVRAGAEQFF. Full variable domain (remainder filled in from reference TRBV5-6 and TRBJ2-1): DAGVTQSPTHLIKTRGQQVTLRCSPKSGHDTVSWYQQALGQGPQFIFQYYEEEERQRGNFPDRFSGHQFPNYSSELNVNALLLGDSALYLCASSLVRAGAEQFFGPGTRLTVL.

The chain combines TRBV10-3 with TRBJ2-5. CDR3 size: 13 residues. The germline V gene encodes CDR1 ENHRY and CDR2 SYGVKD. The CDR3 loop is CAISESFQETQYF.

The chain links TRBV4-3 to TRBJ2-7; as DNA is missing, the TRBD1 call by TCRdb cannot be tested. The V gene's germline CDR1 is LGHNA and CDR2 YSLEER. This CDR3 comprises 17 residues. CDR3: CASSQDWVGGPSYEQYF.

The genes are TRBV28 and TRBJ2-7. There are 14 residues in the CDR3. Germline V gene data show CDR1 as MDHEN and CDR2 as SYDVKM. The CDR3 spells CASSRTDLSYEQYF. The complete variable domain, with remaining parts taken from reference TRBV28 and TRBJ2-7, reads DVKVTQSSRYLVKRTGEKVFLECVQDMDHENMFWYRQDPGLGLRLIYFSYDVKMKEKGDIPEGYSVSREKKERFSLILESASTNQTSMYLCASSRTDLSYEQYFGPGTRLTVT.

The chain combines TRBV28 with TRBJ1-1. There are 14 residues in the CDR3. Looked up from germline, CDR1 is MDHEN and CDR2 is SYDVKM. Here the CDR3 reads CASSLQEGDTEAFF. Filled out from reference TRBV28 and TRBJ1-1, the complete variable domain reads DVKVTQSSRYLVKRTGEKVFLECVQDMDHENMFWYRQDPGLGLRLIYFSYDVKMKEKGDIPEGYSVSREKKERFSLILESASTNQTSMYLCASSLQEGDTEAFFGQGTRLTVV.

This chain joins TRBV11-2 and TRBJ2-1; TCRdb reports TRBD1, a call that lacks DNA to check it against. The CDR3 spans 13 residues. Germline V gene sequence: CDR1 SGHAT, CDR2 FQNNGV. The CDR3 reads CASRPGVYNEQFF.

The chain is built from TRBV2 and TRBJ1-5; the D call from TCRdb, TRBD1, cannot be confirmed without DNA. The CDR3 is 15 residues long. Per the germline V gene, CDR1 is SNHLY and CDR2 is FYNNEI. Here the CDR3 reads CASSERTGVSQPQHF.